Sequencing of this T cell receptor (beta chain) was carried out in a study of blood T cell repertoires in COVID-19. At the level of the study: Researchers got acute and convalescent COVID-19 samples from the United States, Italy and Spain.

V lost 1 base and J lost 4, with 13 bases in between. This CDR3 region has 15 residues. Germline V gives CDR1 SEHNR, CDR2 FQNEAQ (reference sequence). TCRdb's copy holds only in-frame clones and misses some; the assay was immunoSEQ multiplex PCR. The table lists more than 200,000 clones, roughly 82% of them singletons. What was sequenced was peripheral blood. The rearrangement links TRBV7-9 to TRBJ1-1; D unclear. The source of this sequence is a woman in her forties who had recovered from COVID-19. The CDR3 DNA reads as TGTGCCAGCAGCTTAGTGGGGAGAGGTGTCACTGAAGCTTTCTTT. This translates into CASSLVGRGVTEAFF. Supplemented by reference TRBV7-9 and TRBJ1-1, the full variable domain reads DTGVSQNPRHKITKRGQNVTFRCDPISEHNRLYWYRQTLGQGPEFLTYFQNEAQLEKSRLLSDRFSAERPKGSFSTLEIQRTEQGDSAMYLCASSLVGRGVTEAFFGQGTRLTVV.